This record covers a single T cell receptor beta chain. The antigen remains undetermined. With 60 Vbeta and 13 Jbeta primers, the PCR was carried out. Data came from immunoSEQ multiplex PCR; TCRdb stores just in-frame clones and leaves some out. The repertoire holds some 70,000 clones, 70% to 80% seen once, with around 6% in the top ten. This record comes from a study of cytomegalovirus exposure and HLA in healthy donors. Findings and caveats of the study: TCR beta sequences numbering 15,000 to 20,000 were associated with HLA alleles at 0.05 false discovery rate in a later analysis.

The CDR3 runs to 17 residues. Trimming stripped 3 bases from V and 4 bases from J, with 18 bases between. Germline V CDR1 and CDR2: LNHDA, SQIVND (reference sequence). Sequenced input: PBMCs. The rearrangement links TRBV19 to TRBJ1-4; TRBD1 is a possible D gene (6 bases). The origin of this receptor is a man aged 45-65 years in good health and CMV-seronegative. CDR3 sequence: CASSIFPPRTVNEKLFF. The CDR3 DNA follows: TGTGCCAGTAGTATTTTCCCCCCTAGGACAGTTAATGAAAAACTGTTTTTT.